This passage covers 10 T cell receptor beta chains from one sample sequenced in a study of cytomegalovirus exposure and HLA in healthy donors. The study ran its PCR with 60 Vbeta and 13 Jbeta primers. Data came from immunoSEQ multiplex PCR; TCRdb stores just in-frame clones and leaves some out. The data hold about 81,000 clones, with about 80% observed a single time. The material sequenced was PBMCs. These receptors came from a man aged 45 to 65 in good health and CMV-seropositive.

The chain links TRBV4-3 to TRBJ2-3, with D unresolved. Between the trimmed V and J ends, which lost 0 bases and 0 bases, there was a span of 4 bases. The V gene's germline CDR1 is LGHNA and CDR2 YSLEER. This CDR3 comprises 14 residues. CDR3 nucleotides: TGCGCCAGCAGCCAAGAACAGAGCACAGATACGCAGTATTTT. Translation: CASSQEQSTDTQYF.

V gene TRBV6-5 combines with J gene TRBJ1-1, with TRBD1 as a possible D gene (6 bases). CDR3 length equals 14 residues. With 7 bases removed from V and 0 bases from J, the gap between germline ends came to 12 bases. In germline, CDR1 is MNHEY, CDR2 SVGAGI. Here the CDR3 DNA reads TGTGCCAGCAAGACGACAGGCGTGAACACTGAAGCTTTCTTT. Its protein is CASKTTGVNTEAFF.

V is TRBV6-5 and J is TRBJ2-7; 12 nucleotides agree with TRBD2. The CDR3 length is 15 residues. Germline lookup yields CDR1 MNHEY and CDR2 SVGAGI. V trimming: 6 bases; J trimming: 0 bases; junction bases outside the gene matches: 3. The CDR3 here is CASSMTSGSSYEQYF. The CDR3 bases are TGTGCCAGCAGCATGACTAGCGGGAGCTCCTACGAGCAGTACTTC.

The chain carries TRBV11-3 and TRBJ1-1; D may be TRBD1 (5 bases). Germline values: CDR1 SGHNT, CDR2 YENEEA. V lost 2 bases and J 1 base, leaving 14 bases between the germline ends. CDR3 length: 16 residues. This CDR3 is CASSLTHPQGNTEAFF. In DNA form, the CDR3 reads TGTGCCAGCAGCTTAACTCACCCCCAGGGGAACACTGAAGCTTTCTTT.

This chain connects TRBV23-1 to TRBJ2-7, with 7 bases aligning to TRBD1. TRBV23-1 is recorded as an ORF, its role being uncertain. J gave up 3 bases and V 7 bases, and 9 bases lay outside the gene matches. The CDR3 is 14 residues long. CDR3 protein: CASTGTDRHYEQYF. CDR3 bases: TGCGCCAGCACCGGTACGGACAGGCACTACGAGCAGTACTTC.

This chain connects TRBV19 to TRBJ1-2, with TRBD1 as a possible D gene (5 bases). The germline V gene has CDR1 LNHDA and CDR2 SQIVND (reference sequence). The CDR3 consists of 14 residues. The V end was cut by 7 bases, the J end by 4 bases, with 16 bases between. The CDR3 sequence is CASTIWGGSYGYTF. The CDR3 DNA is TGTGCCAGTACCATATGGGGGGGGAGCTATGGCTACACCTTC.

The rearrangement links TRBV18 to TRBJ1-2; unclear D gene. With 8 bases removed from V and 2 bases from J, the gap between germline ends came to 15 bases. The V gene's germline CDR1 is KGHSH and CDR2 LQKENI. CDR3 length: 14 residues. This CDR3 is CASTPITGNYGYTF. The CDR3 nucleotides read TGTGCCAGCACTCCGATTACGGGAAACTATGGCTACACCTTC.

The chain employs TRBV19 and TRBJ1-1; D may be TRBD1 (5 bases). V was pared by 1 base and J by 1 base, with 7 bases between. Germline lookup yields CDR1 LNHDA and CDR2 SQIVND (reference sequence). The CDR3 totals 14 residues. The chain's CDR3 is CASSIGQTNTEAFF. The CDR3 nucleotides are TGTGCCAGTAGTATAGGACAGACGAACACTGAAGCTTTCTTT.

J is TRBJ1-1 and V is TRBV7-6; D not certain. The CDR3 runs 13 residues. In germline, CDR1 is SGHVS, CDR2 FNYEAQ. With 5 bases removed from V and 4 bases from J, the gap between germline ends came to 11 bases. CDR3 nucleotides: TGTGCCAGCAGCCCGCGCGGGAGCACTGAAGCTTTCTTT. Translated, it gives CASSPRGSTEAFF.

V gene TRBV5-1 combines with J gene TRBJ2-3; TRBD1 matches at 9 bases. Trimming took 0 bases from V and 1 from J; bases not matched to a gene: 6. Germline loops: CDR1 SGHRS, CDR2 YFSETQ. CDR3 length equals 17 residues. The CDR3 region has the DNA TGCGCCAGCAGCTTGGCTGTCCGGGACAGGGGCACAGATACGCAGTATTTT. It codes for CASSLAVRDRGTDTQYF.